These T cell receptor beta chains were read from a single sample in a study of T cells in localized non-small cell lung cancer. Sequencing used immunoSEQ multiplex PCR; TCRdb keeps in-frame clones, though not all of them. The sample yields roughly 10,000 clones, 29% seen once. The sample was lung tumor tissue, taken before any cancer treatment. The receptors here all came from a man between 40 and 70 years old with stage I lung adenocarcinoma. CDR3s include the opening cysteine and the closing phenylalanine or tryptophan. Fields, in order: clone size, J gene, V gene, CDR3 protein. Only some rows state a clone size, as once, few, many or a class for expanded clones.

>-|TRBJ1-3|TRBV19
CASSSRQRSFSGNTIYF
>-|TRBJ2-3|TRBV6-8
CASSLRVGSDTQYF
>few|TRBJ1-4|TRBV11-3
CASSLGGLTEKLFF
>medium-sized|TRBJ1-6|TRBV4-1
CASSQWDRGNSPLHF
>few|TRBJ2-3|TRBV6-8
CASSYRRGDGTDTQYF
>few|TRBJ2-3|TRBV6-8
CASSSTFSSTDTQYF
>few|TRBJ1-1|TRBV18
CASSPGSGLEAFF
>few|TRBJ1-1|TRBV9
CASSVNLNTEAFF
>-|TRBJ2-1|TRBV11-3
CASSPGIGQGFLSEQFF
>few|TRBJ2-1|TRBV12-5
CASGLLAWGEQFF
>medium-sized|TRBJ2-7|TRBV9
CASSLGTGGYEQYF
>many|TRBJ1-2|TRBV2
CASRGDGAGGYTF
>medium-sized|TRBJ1-5|TRBV19
CASSIRPVTGGGQPQHF
>many|TRBJ2-7|TRBV7-2
CASSFNLANEQYF
>few|TRBJ1-5|TRBV4-1
CASSQEYRAHQPQHF
>once|TRBJ2-1|TRBV18
CASSPPGGDRAINEQFF
>-|TRBJ1-2|TRBV29-1
CSVVGGVGGYTF
>-|TRBJ1-5|TRBV12-5
CASGLGQGYQPQHF
>-|TRBJ2-5|TRBV7-5
CASSYWTGDETQYF
>many|TRBJ2-2|TRBV7-2
CASSFGDTGELFF
>-|TRBJ1-5|TRBV9
CASSLRGSAIEPQHF
>few|TRBJ1-1|TRBV7-2
CASSLGMNTEAFF
>few|TRBJ1-3|TRBV6-8
CASSPWAWGNTIYF
>few|TRBJ1-1|TRBV11-3
CASSLVRASGTEAFF
>-|TRBJ1-1|TRBV10-3
CAISAKEAREAFF
>many|TRBJ2-5|TRBV9
CASSDRQGTETQYF
>many|TRBJ1-1|TRBV6-8
CASSAGPYYTEAFF
>few|TRBJ1-1|TRBV6-8
CASSYRGFGAFF
>-|TRBJ1-5|TRBV6-8
CASSGNFNQPQHF
>-|TRBJ1-6|TRBV19
CASKPTDYNSPLHF
>-|TRBJ1-2|TRBV29-1
CSVVGFTNYGYTF
>-|TRBJ2-1|TRBV9
CASRLAADNEQFF
>-|TRBJ2-1|TRBV6-8
CASSGTGGYNEQFF
>-|TRBJ2-2|TRBV12-2
CAISPTRTERAAGELFF
>-|TRBJ2-7|TRBV6-8
CAISDTGSEQYF
>-|TRBJ1-3|TRBV2
CASSASRSGSGNTIYF
>-|TRBJ1-1|TRBV6-8
CASRTEDRAEAFF
>few|TRBJ1-3|TRBV9
CASSVEQGFGNTIYF
>-|TRBJ2-7|TRBV15
CATSRDRGQGQREQYF
>few|TRBJ1-4|TRBV10-2
CASRDVTNEKLFF
>few|TRBJ1-3|TRBV6-8
CASRLRDRLSLAGNTIYF